The present T cell receptor (beta chain) was sequenced within a study of tumor-infiltrating lymphocytes in primary liver carcinoma. On the study more broadly: The patients, men and women alike, were aged 30 to 69 years.

Unsorted whole blood yielded blood RNA, and germline DNA was extracted as well. V was clipped by 2 bases and J by 4 bases; unmatched bases: 4. The V gene's germline CDR1 is SGHNT and CDR2 YENEEA. CDR3 size: 15 residues. This clonotype has at least ten counts. The input was 400 to 500 ng total RNA; TCR beta cDNA was made from it with a constant-region primer. Slightly modified ARM-PCR served as the procedure for the TCR beta libraries. These libraries came from three rounds of nested multiplex PCR. Each of the first two PCR rounds ran roughly 9 cycles with TRBV1-TRBV30 forward and C-beta reverse primers. TCRdb passed the multiplex PCR reads through MiXCR, listing each CDR3 protein once. The data contain about 330,000 distinct CDR3 sequences, roughly 61% of them singletons.

What was sequenced was peripheral blood. The chain is built from TRBV11-3 and TRBJ1-4; 7 nucleotides match TRBD1. The sequence was collected from a man in his forties or fifties with primary liver carcinoma and hepatitis B virus infection. CDR3 amino acids: CASSLSGTDNEKLFF. As DNA, the CDR3 is TGTGCCAGCAGCTTATCCGGGACAGATAATGAAAAACTGTTTTTT.